Sequencing of this T cell receptor beta chain was carried out in a study of cytotoxic CD8 clonotypes in ibrutinib-treated CLL. Broader study findings: Public clonotypes were uncommon and contracted or stayed stable on treatment. Clonality showed a rise at ibrutinib response that reversed toward baseline at progression.

Profiling relied on immunoSEQ multiplex PCR, and the TCRdb table lists in-frame clones only, not all of them. The table includes 150,000 to 200,000 clones, over 65% detected once. Genomic DNA in a quantity of about 2 micrograms was derived from cryopreserved PBMCs for TCR beta libraries. This CDR3 has 16 amino acids. Germline V CDR1 and CDR2: LNHDA, SQIVND (reference sequence). V was pared by 3 bases and J by 0 bases, with 12 bases between. On this clone itself: Its matching antigen is unknown.

This receptor was identified in a human donor with chronic lymphocytic leukemia. The source material was PBMCs, sampled after 12 months of ibrutinib treatment. This chain connects TRBV19 to TRBJ1-5; D not certain. In DNA form, the CDR3 reads TGTGCCAGTAGTATCTTCGCGGCAGATAGCAATCAGCCCCAGCATTTT. This translates into CASSIFAADSNQPQHF.